The rows below give T cell receptor beta chains drawn from one sample of a study of blood T cells in healthy people across ages. MiXCR, applied by TCRdb to the 5' RACE reads, yields one record per CDR3 protein. The sample lists around 1,600,000 distinct CDR3 sequences, approximately 43% occurring once. Sequenced sample: blood. The receptors shown here come from a woman between 18 and 30 years old in good health. Each CDR3 is given with its conserved first and last residue. D genes are given only for firm matches. Only some rows state a clone size, as once, few, many or a class for expanded clones.

V gene,D gene,J gene,clone size,CDR3 protein,CDR3 DNA
TRBV12-3/TRBV12-4,-,TRBJ1-2,-,CASSWHGGSLGYTF,TGTGCCAGCAGCTGGCATGGGGGGTCTTTGGGCTACACCTTC
TRBV5-1,-,TRBJ2-7,-,CASSVAETYNEQYF,TGCGCCAGCAGCGTGGCGGAAACCTACAATGAGCAGTACTTC
TRBV13,-,TRBJ2-3,-,CASSLGVTSSSDTQYF,TGTGCCAGCAGCTTAGGCGTAACTAGCTCTTCAGATACGCAGTATTTT
TRBV29-1,-,TRBJ2-7,-,CSAEIGGSYEQYF,TGCAGCGCCGAAATTGGAGGTTCCTACGAGCAGTACTTC
TRBV28,TRBD1,TRBJ2-7,-,CASRSDRDDYEQYF,TGTGCCAGCAGATCGGACAGGGACGATTACGAGCAGTACTTC
TRBV10-3,-,TRBJ2-5,-,CAISESPAGETQYF,TGTGCCATCAGTGAGTCACCCGCTGGGGAGACCCAGTACTTC
TRBV5-1,TRBD2,TRBJ2-1,-,CASSETSGITNEQFF,TGCGCCAGCAGCGAGACTAGCGGGATTACCAATGAGCAGTTCTTC
TRBV20-1,-,TRBJ2-7,-,CSAVQDHYNEQYF,TGCAGTGCAGTACAGGATCACTACAATGAGCAGTACTTC
TRBV5-1,TRBD2,TRBJ2-7,few,CASSMGTNEYYEQYF,TGCGCCAGCAGCATGGGGACTAATGAATACTACGAGCAGTACTTC
TRBV11-2,-,TRBJ2-1,-,CASSLAQYSYNEQFF,TGTGCCAGCAGCTTAGCGCAGTATTCCTACAATGAGCAGTTCTTC
TRBV5-1,TRBD1,TRBJ1-2,few,CASSLAPQGTDGYTF,TGCGCCAGCAGCTTAGCCCCTCAAGGGACAGATGGCTACACCTTC
TRBV4-3,TRBD2,TRBJ2-3,-,CASSQEAFLTSGSSTDTQYF,TGCGCCAGCAGCCAAGAGGCTTTTCTGACTAGCGGGAGTTCGACAGATACGCAGTATTTT
TRBV4-3,TRBD1,TRBJ1-5,-,CASRADRVSNQPQHF,TGCGCCAGCAGGGCTGACAGGGTTAGCAATCAGCCCCAGCATTTT
TRBV6-1,-,TRBJ2-5,-,CASSDSRGQETQYF,TGTGCCAGCAGTGACTCCAGGGGCCAAGAGACCCAGTACTTC
TRBV20-1,-,TRBJ1-5,few,CSASGQDNQPQHF,TGCAGTGCTAGCGGGCAGGACAATCAGCCCCAGCATTTT
TRBV12-3/TRBV12-4,-,TRBJ1-6,-,CASSTGTNNSPLHF,TGTGCCAGCAGCACCGGGACGAATAATTCACCCCTCCACTTT
TRBV29-1,TRBD1,TRBJ2-2,once,CSVRDRNTGELFF,TGCAGCGTTCGGGACAGAAACACCGGGGAGCTGTTTTTT
TRBV11-2,-,TRBJ2-3,-,CASSSLLARTDTQYF,TGTGCCAGCAGCTCCCTTCTAGCGCGGACAGATACGCAGTATTTT
TRBV10-3,-,TRBJ2-7,many,CAAAQNPSYEQYF,TGTGCCGCCGCCCAAAACCCGTCCTACGAGCAGTACTTC
TRBV3-1,-,TRBJ2-7,few,CASSHRGDRFYEQYF,TGTGCCAGCAGCCATCGGGGTGACAGGTTCTACGAGCAGTACTTC
TRBV7-2,-,TRBJ2-7,few,CASSLGGSFAEQYF,TGTGCCAGCAGCTTAGGCGGTAGCTTCGCCGAGCAGTACTTC
TRBV11-2,-,TRBJ1-1,-,CASSLLGNLNTEAFF,TGTGCCAGCAGCCTCCTCGGGAACTTGAACACTGAAGCTTTCTTT
TRBV7-2,-,TRBJ1-1,many,CASSPGTPNTEAFF,TGTGCCAGCAGCCCCGGGACACCTAACACTGAAGCTTTCTTT
TRBV20-1,-,TRBJ1-1,-,CSARGDRPLNTEAFF,TGCAGTGCTAGGGGTGACAGGCCCCTCAACACTGAAGCTTTCTTT
TRBV7-2,-,TRBJ1-5,-,CASSLDEQPQHF,TGTGCCAGCAGCTTAGACGAACAGCCCCAGCATTTT
TRBV18,-,TRBJ2-1,few,CASSLGTRSGEQFF,TGTGCCAGCTCACTAGGGACACGGTCGGGTGAGCAGTTCTTC
TRBV10-3,-,TRBJ1-2,many,CAISNARDTNYGYTF,TGTGCCATCAGTAACGCCAGAGACACGAACTATGGCTACACCTTC
TRBV4-3,TRBD2,TRBJ2-1,-,CASSPMPGLAGGNNEQFF,TGCGCCAGCAGCCCCATGCCGGGACTAGCGGGAGGGAACAATGAGCAGTTCTTC
TRBV12-3/TRBV12-4,TRBD2,TRBJ2-3,-,CASNGGGRTDTQYF,TGTGCCAGCAATGGCGGGGGTCGCACAGATACGCAGTATTTT
TRBV7-2,-,TRBJ1-2,once,CASSPRRDYGYTF,TGTGCCAGCAGCCCAAGACGGGACTATGGCTACACCTTC
TRBV20-1,-,TRBJ2-7,few,CSATPRQGLNYEQYF,TGCAGTGCTACCCCAAGACAGGGACTCAACTACGAGCAGTACTTC
TRBV29-1,-,TRBJ1-1,-,CSVRRGNEAFF,TGCAGCGTTCGCAGGGGAAATGAAGCTTTCTTT
TRBV14,-,TRBJ1-2,-,CASSDRWGSTNYGYTF,TGTGCCAGCAGCGACCGCTGGGGGTCAACTAACTATGGCTACACCTTC
TRBV29-1,-,TRBJ1-4,once,CSVQTEFNEKLFF,TGCAGCGTCCAGACAGAATTTAATGAAAAACTGTTTTTT
TRBV6-2/TRBV6-3,-,TRBJ2-2,-,CASSNFGAGELFF,TGTGCCAGCAGCAACTTTGGGGCCGGGGAGCTGTTTTTT
TRBV5-6,-,TRBJ2-3,-,CASSCRKVDTQYF,TGTGCCAGCAGCTGTAGGAAGGTAGATACGCAGTATTTT